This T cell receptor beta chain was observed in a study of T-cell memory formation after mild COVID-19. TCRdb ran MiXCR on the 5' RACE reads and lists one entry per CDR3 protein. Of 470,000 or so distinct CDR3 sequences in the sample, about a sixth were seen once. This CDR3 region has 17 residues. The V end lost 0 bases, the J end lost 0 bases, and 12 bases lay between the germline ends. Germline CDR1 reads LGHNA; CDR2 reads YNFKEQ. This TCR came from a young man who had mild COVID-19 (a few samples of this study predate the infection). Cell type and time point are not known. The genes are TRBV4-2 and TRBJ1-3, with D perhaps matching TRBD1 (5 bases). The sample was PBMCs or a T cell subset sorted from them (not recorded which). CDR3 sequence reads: CASSQDPGGYSGNTIYF. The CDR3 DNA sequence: TGTGCCAGCAGCCAAGATCCGGGGGGATACTCTGGAAACACCATATATTTT.